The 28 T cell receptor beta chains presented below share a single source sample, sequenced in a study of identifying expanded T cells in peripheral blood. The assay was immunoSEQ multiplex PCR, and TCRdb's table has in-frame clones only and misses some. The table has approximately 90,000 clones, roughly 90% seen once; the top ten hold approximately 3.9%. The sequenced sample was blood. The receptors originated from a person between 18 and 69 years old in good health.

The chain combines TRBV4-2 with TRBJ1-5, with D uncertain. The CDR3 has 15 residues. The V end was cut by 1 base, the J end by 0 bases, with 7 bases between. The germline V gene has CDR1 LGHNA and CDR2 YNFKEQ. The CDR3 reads CASSQAHISNQPQHF. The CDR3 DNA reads TGTGCCAGCAGCCAAGCCCACATTAGCAATCAGCCCCAGCATTTT.

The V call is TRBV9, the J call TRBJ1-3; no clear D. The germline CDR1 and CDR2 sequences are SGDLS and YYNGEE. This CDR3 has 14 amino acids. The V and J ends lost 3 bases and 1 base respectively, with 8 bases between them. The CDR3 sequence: CASSADRSGNTIYF. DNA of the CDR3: TGTGCCAGCAGCGCCGACCGATCTGGAAACACCATATATTTT.

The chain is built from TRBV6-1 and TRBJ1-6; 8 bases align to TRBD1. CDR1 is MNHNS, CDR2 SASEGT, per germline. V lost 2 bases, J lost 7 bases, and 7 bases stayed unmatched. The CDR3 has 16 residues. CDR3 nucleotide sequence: TGTGCCAGCAGTGAATTAATCGGACAGGGAAATTCACCCCTCCACTTT. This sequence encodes CASSELIGQGNSPLHF.

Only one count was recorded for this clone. The CDR3 here is CASSCRGYEQYF. CDR3 nucleotide sequence: TGTGCCAGCAGTTGCCGGGGCTACGAGCAGTACTTC. The rearrangement uses TRBV6-5 and TRBJ2-7; tentative D call: TRBD2 (5 bases). Trimming took 4 bases from V and 3 from J, leaving 7 bases between them. This CDR3 is built from 12 residues. CDR1 and CDR2 (germline): MNHEY, SVGAGI.

The CDR3 is CASSLTGDANEKLFF. CDR3 nucleotides: TGTGCCAGCAGCTTAACAGGGGACGCTAATGAAAAACTGTTTTTT. The chain has TRBV5-4 and TRBJ1-4; TRBD1 matches 7 bases. The germline V gene encodes CDR1 SGHNT and CDR2 YYREEE (reference sequence). J was trimmed by 3 bases and V by 2 bases; bases with no gene match: 4. The CDR3 has 15 amino acids.

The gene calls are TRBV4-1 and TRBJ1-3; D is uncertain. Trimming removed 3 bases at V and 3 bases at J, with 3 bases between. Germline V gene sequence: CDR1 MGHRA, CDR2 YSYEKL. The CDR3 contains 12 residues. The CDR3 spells CASSQNGNTIYF. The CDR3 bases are TGCGCCAGCAGCCAGAATGGAAACACCATATATTTT.

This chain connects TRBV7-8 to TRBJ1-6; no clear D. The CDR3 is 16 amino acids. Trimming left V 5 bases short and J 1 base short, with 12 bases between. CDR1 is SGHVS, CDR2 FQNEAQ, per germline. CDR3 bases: TGTGCCAGCAGCCCCGGTAGCGGATCCTATAATTCACCCCTCCACTTT. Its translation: CASSPGSGSYNSPLHF.

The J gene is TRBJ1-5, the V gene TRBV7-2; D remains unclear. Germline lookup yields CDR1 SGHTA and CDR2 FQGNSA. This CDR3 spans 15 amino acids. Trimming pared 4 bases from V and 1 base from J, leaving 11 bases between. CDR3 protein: CASSSRIQSNQPQHF. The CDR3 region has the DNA TGTGCCAGCAGCTCGCGGATACAGAGCAATCAGCCCCAGCATTTT.

The CDR3 coding sequence is TGTGCCAGCAGCTTAGACACAAACTCCTACGAGCAGTACTTC. Encoded protein: CASSLDTNSYEQYF. V and J are TRBV7-2 and TRBJ2-7, with D uncertain. The CDR3 is made up of 14 amino acids. From germline, CDR1 is SGHTA and CDR2 FQGNSA. The V gene lost 1 base and the J gene lost 0 bases, with 7 bases spanning the gap.

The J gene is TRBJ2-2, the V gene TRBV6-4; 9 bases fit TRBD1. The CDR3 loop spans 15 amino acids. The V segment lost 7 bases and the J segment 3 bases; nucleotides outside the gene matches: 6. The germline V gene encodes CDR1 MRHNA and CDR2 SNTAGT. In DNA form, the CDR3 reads TGTGCCAGCAAGCCGGGACAGGGACACACCGGGGAGCTGTTTTTT. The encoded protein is CASKPGQGHTGELFF.

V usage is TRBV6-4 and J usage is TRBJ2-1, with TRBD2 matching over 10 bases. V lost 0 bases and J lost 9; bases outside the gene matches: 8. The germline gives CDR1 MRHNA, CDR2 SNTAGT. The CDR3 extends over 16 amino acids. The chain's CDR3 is CASSDSPSGGGSEQFF. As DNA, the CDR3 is TGTGCCAGCAGTGACTCTCCCAGCGGGGGGGGTAGTGAGCAGTTCTTC.

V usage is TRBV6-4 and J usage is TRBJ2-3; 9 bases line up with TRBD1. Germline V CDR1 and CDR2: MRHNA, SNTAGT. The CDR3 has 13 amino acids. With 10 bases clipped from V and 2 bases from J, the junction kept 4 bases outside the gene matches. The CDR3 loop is CATGTGSTDTQYF. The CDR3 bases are TGTGCCACCGGGACAGGGTCCACAGATACGCAGTATTTT.

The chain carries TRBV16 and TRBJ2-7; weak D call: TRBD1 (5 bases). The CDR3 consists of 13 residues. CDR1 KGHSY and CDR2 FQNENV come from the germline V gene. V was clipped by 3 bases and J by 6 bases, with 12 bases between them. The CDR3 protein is CASSHTQVGEQYF. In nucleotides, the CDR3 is TGTGCCAGCAGCCACACACAGGTAGGCGAGCAGTACTTC.

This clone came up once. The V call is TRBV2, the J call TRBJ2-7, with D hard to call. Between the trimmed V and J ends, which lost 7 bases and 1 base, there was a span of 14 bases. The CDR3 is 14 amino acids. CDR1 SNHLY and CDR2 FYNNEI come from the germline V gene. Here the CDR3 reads CASNPDLTSYEQYF. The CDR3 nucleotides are TGTGCCAGCAACCCGGATTTAACATCCTACGAGCAGTACTTC. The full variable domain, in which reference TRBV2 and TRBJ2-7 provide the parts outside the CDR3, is EPEVTQTPSHQVTQMGQEVILRCVPISNHLYFYWYRQILGQKVEFLVSFYNNEISEKSEIFDDQFSVERPDGSNFTLKIRSTKLEDSAMYFCASNPDLTSYEQYFGPGTRLTVT.

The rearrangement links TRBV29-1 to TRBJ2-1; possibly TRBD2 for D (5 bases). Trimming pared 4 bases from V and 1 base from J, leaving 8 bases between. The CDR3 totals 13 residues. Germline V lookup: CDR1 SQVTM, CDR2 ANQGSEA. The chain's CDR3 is CSVAAGSYNEQFF. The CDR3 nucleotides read TGCAGCGTTGCTGCGGGTTCCTACAATGAGCAGTTCTTC.

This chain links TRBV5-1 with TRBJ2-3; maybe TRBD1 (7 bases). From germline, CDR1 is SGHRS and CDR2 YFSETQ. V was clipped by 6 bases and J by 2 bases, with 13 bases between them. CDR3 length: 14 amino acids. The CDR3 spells CASTGQDYTDTQYF. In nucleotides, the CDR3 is TGCGCCAGCACTGGACAGGACTACACAGATACGCAGTATTTT.

The chain's CDR3 is CATSPDEKLFF. DNA of the CDR3: TGTGCCACTTCCCCGGACGAAAAACTGTTTTTT. The rearrangement uses TRBV19 and TRBJ1-4, with unresolved D. V shed 10 bases and J shed 8 bases, with 11 bases lying between them. The germline V gene has CDR1 LNHDA and CDR2 SQIVND (reference sequence). The CDR3 sequence is 11 residues long. The whole variable domain, filled in from reference TRBV19 and TRBJ1-4, reads DGGITQSPKYLFRKEGQNVTLSCEQNLNHDAMYWYRQDPGQGLRLIYYSQIVNDFQKGDIAEGYSVSREKKESFPLTVTSAQKNPTAFYLCATSPDEKLFFGSGTQLSVL.

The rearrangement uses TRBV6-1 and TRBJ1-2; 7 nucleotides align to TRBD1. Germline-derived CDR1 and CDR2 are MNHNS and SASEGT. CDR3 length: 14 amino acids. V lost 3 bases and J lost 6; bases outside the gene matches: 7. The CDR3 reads CASSEVGQENGYTF. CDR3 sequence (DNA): TGTGCCAGCAGTGAGGTAGGACAGGAAAATGGCTACACCTTC.

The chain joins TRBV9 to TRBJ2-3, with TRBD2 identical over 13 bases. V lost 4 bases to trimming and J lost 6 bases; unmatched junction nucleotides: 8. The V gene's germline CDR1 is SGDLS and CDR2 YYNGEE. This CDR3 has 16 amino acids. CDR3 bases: TGTGCCAGCAGCACGGGACTAGCGGGAATGAGGGATACGCAGTATTTT. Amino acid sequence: CASSTGLAGMRDTQYF. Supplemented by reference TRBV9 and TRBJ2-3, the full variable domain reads DSGVTQTPKHLITATGQRVTLRCSPRSGDLSVYWYQQSLDQGLQFLIQYYNGEERAKGNILERFSAQQFPDLHSELNLSSLELGDSALYFCASSTGLAGMRDTQYFGPGTRLTVL.

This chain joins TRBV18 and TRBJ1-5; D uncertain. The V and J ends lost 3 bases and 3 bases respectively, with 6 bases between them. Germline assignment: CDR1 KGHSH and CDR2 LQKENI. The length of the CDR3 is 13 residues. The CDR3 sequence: CASSPDYNQPQHF. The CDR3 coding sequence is TGTGCCAGCTCACCCGACTACAATCAGCCCCAGCATTTT.

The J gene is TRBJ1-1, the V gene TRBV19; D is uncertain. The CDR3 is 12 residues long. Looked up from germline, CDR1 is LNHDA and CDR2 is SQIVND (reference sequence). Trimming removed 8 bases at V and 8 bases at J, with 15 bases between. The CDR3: CASVRGFSEAFF. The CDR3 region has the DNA TGTGCCAGTGTTCGGGGTTTTTCCGAAGCTTTCTTT.

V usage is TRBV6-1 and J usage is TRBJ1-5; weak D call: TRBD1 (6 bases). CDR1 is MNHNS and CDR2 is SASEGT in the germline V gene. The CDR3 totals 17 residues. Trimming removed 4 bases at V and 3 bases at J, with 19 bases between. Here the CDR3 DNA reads TGTGCCAGCAGTGGGCAAATAGGGGGGGTAGACAATCAGCCCCAGCATTTT. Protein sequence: CASSGQIGGVDNQPQHF.

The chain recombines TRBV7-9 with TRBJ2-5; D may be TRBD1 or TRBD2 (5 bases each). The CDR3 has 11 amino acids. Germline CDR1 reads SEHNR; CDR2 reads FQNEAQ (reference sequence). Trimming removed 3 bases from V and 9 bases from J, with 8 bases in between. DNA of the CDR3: TGTGCCAGCAGCTTGGGGGTGGCCCAGTACTTC. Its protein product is CASSLGVAQYF. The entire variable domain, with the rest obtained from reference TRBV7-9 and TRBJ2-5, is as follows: DTGVSQNPRHKITKRGQNVTFRCDPISEHNRLYWYRQTLGQGPEFLTYFQNEAQLEKSRLLSDRFSAERPKGSFSTLEIQRTEQGDSAMYLCASSLGVAQYFGPGTRLLVL.

The CDR3 DNA is TGTGCCTGGAGTGTAGGGGGCATCCCGGGAGAAAAACTGTTTTTT. As protein: CAWSVGGIPGEKLFF. This chain links TRBV30 with TRBJ1-4; 7 positions match TRBD1. Germline trimming cut 0 bases from V and 8 bases from J; bases unmatched to any gene: 9. This CDR3 is 15 amino acids long. Germline V gives CDR1 GTSNPN, CDR2 SVGIG (reference sequence). The variable domain in full, with the rest retrieved from reference TRBV30 and TRBJ1-4, is SQTIHQWPATLVQPVGSPLSLECTVEGTSNPNLYWYRQAAGRGLQLLFYSVGIGQISSEVPQNLSASRPQDRQFILSSKKLLLSDSGFYLCAWSVGGIPGEKLFFGSGTQLSVL.

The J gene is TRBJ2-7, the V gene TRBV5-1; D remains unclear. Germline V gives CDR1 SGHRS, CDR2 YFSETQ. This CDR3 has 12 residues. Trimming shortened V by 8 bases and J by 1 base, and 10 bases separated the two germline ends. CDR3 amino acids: CASRHSSYEQYF. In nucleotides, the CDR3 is TGCGCCAGTCGACATTCGTCCTACGAGCAGTACTTC.

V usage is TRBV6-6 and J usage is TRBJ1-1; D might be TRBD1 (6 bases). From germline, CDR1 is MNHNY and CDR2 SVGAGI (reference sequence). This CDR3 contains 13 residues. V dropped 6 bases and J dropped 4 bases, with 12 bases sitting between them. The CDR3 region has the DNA TGTGCCAGCAGGCGTACAGGGAGCACTGAAGCTTTCTTT. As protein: CASRRTGSTEAFF.

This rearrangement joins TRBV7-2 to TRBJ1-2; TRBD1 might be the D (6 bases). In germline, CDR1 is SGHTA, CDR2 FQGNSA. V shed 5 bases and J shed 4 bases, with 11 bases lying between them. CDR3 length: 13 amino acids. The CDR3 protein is CASSHRGRYGYTF. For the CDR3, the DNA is TGTGCCAGCAGCCACCGGGGGCGCTATGGCTACACCTTC. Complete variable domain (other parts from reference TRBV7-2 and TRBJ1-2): GAGVSQSPSNKVTEKGKDVELRCDPISGHTALYWYRQSLGQGLEFLIYFQGNSAPDKSGLPSDRFSAERTGGSVSTLTIQRTQQEDSAVYLCASSHRGRYGYTFGSGTRLTVV.

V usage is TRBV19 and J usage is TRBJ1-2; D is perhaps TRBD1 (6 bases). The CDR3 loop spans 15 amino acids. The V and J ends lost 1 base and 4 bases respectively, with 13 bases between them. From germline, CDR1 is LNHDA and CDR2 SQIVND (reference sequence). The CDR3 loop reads CASSIAVQGFYGYTF. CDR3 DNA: TGTGCCAGTAGTATAGCGGTACAGGGCTTCTATGGCTACACCTTC.